The table lists the clone carrying this T cell receptor (beta chain) with a few counts. The antigen remains undetermined. This entry comes from a study of molecular identifiers for immune sequencing clone quantification. CDR3 size: 12 residues. Germline values: CDR1 GTSNPN, CDR2 SVGIG (reference sequence). The V gene lost 0 bases and the J gene lost 4 bases, with 6 bases spanning the gap. TCRdb re-called the PCR reads with MiXCR, one entry per CDR3 protein. The repertoire has about 640,000 distinct CDR3 sequences, roughly 21% of them found once; the top ten carry roughly 0.83%. Study outcomes and limitations: Clones with over 20 RNA copies captured over 97% of effector molecules but under 1% of naive ones.

The receptor's source is a human donor in good health. Some libraries in this study had Jurkat cell RNA spiked in. Sequenced sample: naive CD8+ T cells from blood, with Jurkat cell RNA spiked in. Noted subset: FACS-sorted CD8+CD4-CCR7+CD45RA+ naive T cells. This rearrangement joins TRBV30 to TRBJ1-2; D remains unclear. CDR3 loop: CAWSVGAYGYTF. The CDR3 nucleotides read TGTGCCTGGAGTGTAGGAGCCTATGGCTACACCTTC.